The 11 T cell receptor beta chains below were found in one sample sequenced in a study of blood T cell repertoires in COVID-19. TCRdb keeps only in-frame clones here, not all; method: immunoSEQ multiplex PCR. This sample yields tens of thousands of clones, of which around 88% are seen a single time; around 7.3% belongs to the top ten. Input material: peripheral blood. These receptor sequences come from a man between 50 and 59 years old with active COVID-19.

V gene TRBV19 combines with J gene TRBJ1-6; perhaps TRBD1 as D (6 bases). This CDR3 has 13 amino acids. Germline CDR1 and CDR2: LNHDA and SQIVND (reference sequence). V dropped 4 bases and J dropped 7 bases, with 8 bases sitting between them. The CDR3 bases are TGTGCCAGTAGTAGGGGGGGCAATTCACCCCTCCACTTT. Protein sequence: CASSRGGNSPLHF.

The chain carries TRBV9 and TRBJ1-1; a possible D gene is TRBD1 (5 bases). V dropped 1 base and J dropped 4 bases, with 14 bases sitting between them. The length of the CDR3 is 15 residues. From germline, CDR1 is SGDLS and CDR2 YYNGEE. The CDR3: CASSVNGQGGTEAFF. The CDR3 DNA reads TGTGCCAGCAGCGTAAACGGCCAGGGAGGCACTGAAGCTTTCTTT.

This chain connects TRBV9 to TRBJ1-5; D not certain. Germline V gives CDR1 SGDLS, CDR2 YYNGEE. V lost 0 bases and J lost 7, with 8 bases in between. The CDR3 is made up of 13 amino acids. For the CDR3, the DNA is TGTGCCAGCAGCGTAGGAGGGAGGCAGCCCCAGCATTTT. Protein: CASSVGGRQPQHF.

The chain carries TRBV23-1 and TRBJ2-7; 8 bases map to TRBD1. TRBV23-1 is reported as an ORF; its role is uncertain. V shed 7 bases, J shed 4 bases, and the junction held 12 bases outside the gene matches. The CDR3 sequence is 15 residues long. The CDR3 nucleotides read TGCGCCAGCACGCCCCTGACAGGGGTTCATTACGAGCAGTACTTC. It translates to CASTPLTGVHYEQYF.

The genes are TRBV4-2 and TRBJ1-4; 9 nucleotides align to TRBD1. This CDR3 region has 15 residues. CDR1 LGHNA and CDR2 YNFKEQ come from the germline V gene. Trimming took 2 bases from V and 8 from J; bases not matched to a gene: 6. The CDR3 loop is CASSQPDRGKEKLFF. The CDR3 DNA is TGTGCCAGCAGCCAACCGGACAGGGGCAAGGAAAAACTGTTTTTT.

This clone turned up a few times. This rearrangement joins TRBV2 to TRBJ2-7; possible D gene TRBD1, 6 bases. Trimming took 0 bases from V and 4 from J, leaving 7 bases between them. There are 13 residues in the CDR3. Germline V lookup: CDR1 SNHLY, CDR2 FYNNEI. CDR3: CASSEATGYEQYF. The CDR3 DNA is TGTGCCAGCAGTGAAGCGACAGGATACGAGCAGTACTTC.

The CDR3 is CASRPDSSYEQYF. The CDR3 nucleotides are TGTGCCAGCAGACCTGACAGTTCCTACGAGCAGTACTTC. This sequence joins TRBV2 and TRBJ2-7; perhaps TRBD1 as D (5 bases). In germline, CDR1 is SNHLY, CDR2 FYNNEI. The ends were cut back, 6 bases at V and 1 base at J, with 10 bases in the middle. CDR3 length: 13 residues.

This clone is a singleton in its sample. CDR3 nucleotide sequence: TGTGCCAGTAGTCCCTCCGGGAGGGGGGACACCGGGGAGCTGTTTTTT. Its translation is CASSPSGRGDTGELFF. This rearrangement joins TRBV19 to TRBJ2-2, with 8 bases fitting TRBD2. Looked up from germline, CDR1 is LNHDA and CDR2 is SQIVND (reference sequence). V lost 5 bases and J lost 3; bases outside the gene matches: 8. This CDR3 is built from 16 residues.

With regard to this clone: This same CDR3 is encoded by further DNA sequences in the sample. The rearrangement links TRBV28 to TRBJ2-7; D possibly corresponds to TRBD2 (5 bases). The V and J ends lost 2 bases and 4 bases respectively, with 6 bases between them. CDR1 MDHEN and CDR2 SYDVKM come from the germline V gene. This CDR3 comprises 12 residues. The CDR3 DNA follows: TGTGCCAGCAGTTTAAGAGGGTACGAGCAGTACTTC. The encoded protein is CASSLRGYEQYF.

The chain combines TRBV5-1 with TRBJ2-7; 8 bases agree with TRBD2. The CDR3 covers 13 residues. Germline assignment: CDR1 SGHRS and CDR2 YFSETQ. V shed 7 bases and J 7 bases; nucleotides not matched to a gene: 10. CDR3 sequence: CASGVVAGREQYF. CDR3 bases: TGCGCCAGCGGGGTGGTAGCGGGAAGGGAGCAGTACTTC.

V is TRBV6-5 and J is TRBJ1-1, with D possibly TRBD1 on 5 matching bases. The V end was cut by 0 bases, the J end by 4 bases, with 12 bases between. The germline V gene encodes CDR1 MNHEY and CDR2 SVGAGI. CDR3 size: 15 residues. As DNA, the CDR3 is TGTGCCAGCAGTTACTCTCCGGGGACTCCCACTGAAGCTTTCTTT. Protein sequence: CASSYSPGTPTEAFF.